This is a list of T cell receptor beta chains from one sample in a study of T-cell memory formation after mild COVID-19. TCRdb itself ran the 5' RACE reads through MiXCR, one entry per CDR3 protein. The sample shows a few hundred thousand distinct CDR3 sequences, roughly 17% of them seen only once. Sample: PBMCs or a T cell subset sorted from them (not recorded which). Every receptor here comes from a man between 18 and 29 years old who had mild COVID-19 (a few samples of this study predate the infection). Cell type and time point are not known. The CDR3 runs from the conserved cysteine through the conserved F or W. D genes are given only for firm matches. Rows may omit the clone size; those that give it use once, few, many or a size class.

>TRBV4-1|TRBJ2-3|-|-
CASSHPPRRGTDTQYF
TGCGCCAGCAGCCATCCCCCCCGACGCGGCACAGATACGCAGTATTTT
>TRBV6-5|TRBJ1-6|-|few
CASSYSQSNFQSSPLHF
TGTGCCAGCAGTTACTCCCAGTCCAATTTCCAAAGTTCACCCCTCCACTTT
>TRBV11-2|TRBJ2-6|-|many
CASSLAGANVLTF
TGTGCCAGCTCACTCGCGGGGGCCAACGTCCTGACTTTC
>TRBV9|TRBJ1-6|-|few
CASSEGLREYSPLHF
TGTGCCAGCAGCGAGGGCCTGAGGGAATATTCACCCCTCCACTTT
>TRBV4-3|TRBJ1-2|-|few
CASGGEGYGYTF
TGCGCCAGCGGAGGGGAGGGTTATGGCTACACCTTC
>TRBV27|TRBJ1-6|TRBD1|many
CASSWGTGGRSPLHF
TGTGCCAGCAGTTGGGGGACAGGGGGCCGATCACCCCTCCACTTT
>TRBV6-4|TRBJ2-1|TRBD2|many
CASSGTSGGANEQFF
TGTGCCAGCAGTGGGACTAGCGGGGGGGCCAATGAGCAGTTCTTC
>TRBV4-3|TRBJ1-1|-|few
CASRPRGRNTEAFF
TGCGCCAGCAGGCCCCGGGGGAGGAACACTGAAGCTTTCTTT
>TRBV5-1|TRBJ2-1|TRBD2|few
CASSPGTGLAGMYNEQFF
TGCGCCAGCAGCCCTGGGACGGGTCTAGCGGGGATGTACAATGAGCAGTTCTTC
>TRBV12-3/TRBV12-4|TRBJ2-1|TRBD2|-
CASSPRTSGGPYNEQFF
TGTGCCAGCAGTCCCAGGACTAGCGGGGGGCCATACAATGAGCAGTTCTTC
>TRBV11-2|TRBJ2-5|TRBD2|-
CASSPRSSRGDGTQYF
TGTGCCAGCAGCCCCCGGTCCTCGCGGGGGGACGGGACCCAGTACTTC
>TRBV14|TRBJ1-1|-|-
CASSPQPGYEAFF
TGTGCCAGCAGCCCACAACCGGGGTATGAAGCTTTCTTT
>TRBV5-1|TRBJ2-1|TRBD1|-
CASSLGDSTVNEQFF
TGCGCCAGCAGCTTGGGGGACAGCACGGTAAATGAGCAGTTCTTC
>TRBV6-2/TRBV6-3|TRBJ2-5|-|few
CASSYSSRDRETQYF
TGTGCCAGCAGTTACTCGTCTAGGGATCGAGAGACCCAGTACTTC
>TRBV5-1|TRBJ2-7|TRBD2|few
CASSLYGGSSYEQYF
TGCGCCAGCAGCTTATACGGGGGGAGCTCCTACGAGCAGTACTTC
>TRBV6-5|TRBJ2-7|-|few
CASRTEGPFVHEQYF
TGTGCCAGCAGGACCGAGGGGCCCTTCGTTCACGAGCAGTACTTC
>TRBV7-9|TRBJ2-5|-|few
CASSFRNQETQYF
TGTGCCAGCAGCTTCAGGAACCAAGAGACCCAGTACTTC
>TRBV9|TRBJ2-2|-|-
CASSVDGHLLTGELFF
TGTGCCAGCAGCGTAGATGGACACTTACTCACCGGGGAGCTGTTTTTT
>TRBV12-3/TRBV12-4|TRBJ2-3|-|few
CASSSSGQGGKYF
TGTGCCAGCAGTTCCTCCGGTCAGGGAGGCAAGTATTTT
>TRBV5-1|TRBJ1-3|TRBD1|-
CASSLGRGAPGNTIYF
TGCGCCAGCAGCTTGGGCAGGGGGGCTCCTGGAAACACCATATATTTT
>TRBV2|TRBJ2-7|-|medium-sized
CASSERTSSYEQYF
TGTGCCAGCAGTGAACGGACGAGCTCCTACGAGCAGTACTTC
>TRBV20-1|TRBJ1-1|TRBD1|-
CSARDPEGGRGSEAFF
TGCAGTGCTAGAGATCCTGAAGGGGGCCGAGGGTCTGAAGCTTTCTTT
>TRBV4-3|TRBJ2-5|TRBD2|few
CASSQDRAGRETQYF
TGCGCCAGCAGCCAAGACCGAGCGGGGAGGGAGACCCAGTACTTC
>TRBV7-2|TRBJ2-5|-|few
CATSLAVGETQYF
TGTGCCACCAGCTTAGCGGTGGGAGAGACCCAGTACTTC
>TRBV7-2|TRBJ2-2|-|many
CASTRDVANTGELFF
TGTGCCAGCACCAGGGACGTCGCGAACACCGGGGAGCTGTTTTTT
>TRBV10-3|TRBJ2-5|-|-
CAISAGEEETQYF
TGTGCCATCAGTGCGGGGGAGGAAGAGACCCAGTACTTC
>TRBV12-3/TRBV12-4|TRBJ1-1|-|-
CASSDPFGRNTEAFF
TGTGCCAGCAGTGACCCTTTCGGCAGGAACACTGAAGCTTTCTTT
>TRBV4-1|TRBJ2-3|TRBD2|few
CASSQASLAGTDTDTQYF
TGCGCCAGCAGCCAAGCGTCCCTAGCGGGGACCGACACAGATACGCAGTATTTT
>TRBV5-5|TRBJ1-5|-|few
CASSLYWGRADCGFTSVSYQHF
TGTGCCAGCAGCTTATACTGGGGTAGAGCAGACTGTGGCTTTACCTCGGTGTCCTACCAGCATTTT
>TRBV6-2/TRBV6-3|TRBJ1-1|-|few
CASRRVWPMNTEAFF
TGTGCCAGCAGGAGGGTTTGGCCGATGAACACTGAAGCTTTCTTT
>TRBV4-1|TRBJ1-4|-|few
CASSQAWTTGLFF
TGCGCCAGCAGCCAAGCCTGGACAACCGGGCTGTTTTTT
>TRBV11-2|TRBJ2-5|TRBD2|-
CASSFRAGGFQETQYF
TGTGCCAGCAGCTTTCGTGCCGGGGGGTTCCAAGAGACCCAGTACTTC
>TRBV2|TRBJ2-7|-|-
CASRGSTRTSPAYEQYF
TGTGCCAGCAGGGGATCGACCCGGACCTCACCGGCTTACGAGCAGTACTTC
>TRBV6-2/TRBV6-3|TRBJ2-7|-|-
CASGIPTYEQYF
TGTGCCAGCGGAATCCCAACCTACGAGCAGTACTTC
>TRBV7-2|TRBJ2-1|TRBD2|few
CASSPPSGTKQFF
TGTGCCAGCAGCCCCCCCTCCGGGACTAAGCAGTTCTTC
>TRBV4-2|TRBJ2-1|-|many
CASSQDGVGLQQFF
TGTGCCAGCAGCCAAGATGGGGTGGGGCTACAGCAGTTCTTC
>TRBV6-5|TRBJ2-3|-|few
CASRDGATDTQYF
TGTGCCAGCAGGGACGGAGCCACAGATACGCAGTATTTT
>TRBV4-2|TRBJ1-2|-|-
CASSQDGRNYGYTF
TGTGCCAGCAGCCAAGACGGGCGGAACTATGGCTACACCTTC
>TRBV20-1|TRBJ2-6|-|-
CSAQTGSGANVLTF
TGCAGTGCCCAGACTGGCTCTGGGGCCAACGTCCTGACTTTC
>TRBV11-3|TRBJ2-2|-|few
CASSGWAGELFF
TGTGCCAGCTCTGGGTGGGCCGGGGAGCTGTTTTTT
>TRBV9|TRBJ2-3|TRBD1|-
CASSVEDRGTDTQYF
TGTGCCAGCAGCGTAGAGGACAGGGGCACAGATACGCAGTATTTT
>TRBV27|TRBJ2-3|-|once
CATGRADTQYF
TGTGCCACCGGACGGGCGGATACGCAGTATTTT
>TRBV4-1|TRBJ2-7|-|few
CASSQGRWRQSYEQYF
TGCGCCAGCAGCCAAGGGAGGTGGCGGCAGAGCTACGAGCAGTACTTC
>TRBV7-9|TRBJ1-2|-|many
CASSEQVYGYTF
TGTGCCAGCAGCGAACAAGTTTATGGCTACACCTTC
>TRBV12-3/TRBV12-4|TRBJ1-6|-|many
CASSSSSYNSPLHF
TGCGCCAGCAGCTCGAGCTCCTATAATTCACCCCTCCACTTT
>TRBV7-2|TRBJ2-7|-|many
CASSSYPIAREQYF
TGTGCCAGCAGCTCCTACCCTATAGCGCGGGAGCAGTACTTC